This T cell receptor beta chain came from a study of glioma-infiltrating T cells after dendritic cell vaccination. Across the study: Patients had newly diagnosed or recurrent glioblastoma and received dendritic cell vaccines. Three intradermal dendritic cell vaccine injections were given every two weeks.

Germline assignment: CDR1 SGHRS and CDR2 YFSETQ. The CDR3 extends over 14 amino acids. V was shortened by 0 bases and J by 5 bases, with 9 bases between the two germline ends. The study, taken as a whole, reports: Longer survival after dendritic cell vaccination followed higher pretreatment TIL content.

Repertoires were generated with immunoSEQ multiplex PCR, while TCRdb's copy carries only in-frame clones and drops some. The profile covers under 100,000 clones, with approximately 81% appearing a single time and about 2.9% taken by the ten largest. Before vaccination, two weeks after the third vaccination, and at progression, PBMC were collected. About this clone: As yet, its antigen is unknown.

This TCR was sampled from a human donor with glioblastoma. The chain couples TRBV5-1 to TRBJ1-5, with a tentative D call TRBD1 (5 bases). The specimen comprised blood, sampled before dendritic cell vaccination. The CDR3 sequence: CASSLGQLDQPQHF. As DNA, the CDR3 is TGCGCCAGCAGCTTGGGACAGTTGGATCAGCCCCAGCATTTT.